These T cell receptor beta chains were read from a single sample in a study of blood T cells in healthy people across ages. TCRdb itself ran the 5' RACE reads through MiXCR, one entry per CDR3 protein. The sample comprises some 890,000 distinct CDR3 sequences, about 29% of which are singletons, and roughly a tenth rests with the top ten. Another study also made use of these data, one on T cells of mothers and their children.

Specimen: blood. These TCRs come from a woman between 35 and 50 years old in good health. The CDR3 runs from the conserved cysteine through the conserved F or W. D genes are given only for firm matches. Where a row states a size, it is once, few, many or the class of an expanded clone; other rows omit it.

CDR3,DNA,size,V,length,D,J
CASSLVTAMNTEAFF,TGCGCCAGCAGCTTGGTAACGGCTATGAACACTGAAGCTTTCTTT,few,TRBV5-1,15,.,TRBJ1-1
CASTAERGSREQYF,TGTGCCAGCACCGCAGAAAGGGGTTCAAGGGAGCAGTACTTC,many,TRBV7-6,14,.,TRBJ2-7
CSVEDGEADTQYF,TGCAGCGTTGAAGATGGAGAGGCAGATACGCAGTATTTT,many,TRBV29-1,13,.,TRBJ2-3
CASSYSDGGRETQYF,TGTGCCAGCAGTTACTCGGACGGGGGACGAGAGACCCAGTACTTC,.,TRBV6-6,15,.,TRBJ2-5
CASSLSKRRVSTDTQYF,TGTGCCAGCAGTTTATCGAAACGGCGGGTTAGCACAGATACGCAGTATTTT,few,TRBV28,17,.,TRBJ2-3
CASSPWTGNAYEQYF,TGTGCCAGCAGTCCCTGGACAGGAAACGCCTACGAGCAGTACTTC,many,TRBV12-3/TRBV12-4,15,TRBD1,TRBJ2-7
CSVVENSHEQYF,TGCAGCGTCGTAGAAAATTCCCACGAGCAGTACTTC,.,TRBV29-1,12,.,TRBJ2-7
CASGIPDRVMGYTF,TGTGCCAGCGGAATCCCGGACAGGGTTATGGGCTACACCTTC,.,TRBV28,14,TRBD1,TRBJ1-2
CASSFVPGGNTIYF,TGTGCCAGCAGTTTTGTCCCGGGGGGAAACACCATATATTTT,few,TRBV28,14,.,TRBJ1-3
CASSLGWEFRYEQYF,TGTGCCAGCAGCTTAGGCTGGGAATTTCGCTACGAGCAGTACTTC,.,TRBV7-3,15,.,TRBJ2-7
CSVEGDRGGYTF,TGCAGCGTTGAAGGGGACAGGGGGGGCTACACCTTC,few,TRBV29-1,12,TRBD1,TRBJ1-2
CASSVAGAGYTF,TGTGCCAGCAGCGTAGCCGGGGCTGGCTACACCTTC,.,TRBV9,12,.,TRBJ1-2
CASRVTLTSSTDTQYF,TGTGCCAGCAGAGTGACGTTAACTTCTAGCACAGATACGCAGTATTTT,many,TRBV6-1,16,.,TRBJ2-3
CASSRTAFSGANVLTF,TGTGCCAGCAGTAGGACAGCCTTCTCTGGGGCCAACGTCCTGACTTTC,.,TRBV7-8,16,.,TRBJ2-6
CASSVDPRSFQPQHF,TGTGCCAGCAGCGTCGACCCCCGCTCTTTTCAGCCCCAGCATTTT,few,TRBV3-1,15,.,TRBJ1-5
CASALTGVKDIQYF,TGTGCTAGTGCCCTGACAGGGGTTAAGGACATTCAGTACTTC,few,TRBV12-5,14,TRBD1,TRBJ2-4
CASSAPGQGMYEQYF,TGCGCCAGCAGCGCTCCGGGACAGGGGATGTATGAGCAGTACTTC,.,TRBV5-1,15,TRBD1,TRBJ2-4
CATSERQEANYGYTF,TGTGCCACCAGTGAACGACAGGAAGCTAACTATGGCTACACCTTC,few,TRBV24-1,15,.,TRBJ1-2
CASLAGEPSLQETQYF,TGTGCCAGCTTAGCCGGCGAGCCCTCCCTCCAAGAGACCCAGTACTTC,many,TRBV7-8,16,.,TRBJ2-5
CASSQDFQTNEKLFF,TGCGCCAGCAGCCAAGATTTTCAGACTAATGAAAAACTGTTTTTT,.,TRBV4-1,15,.,TRBJ1-4
CASSWESYNEQFF,TGTGCCAGCAGTTGGGAGTCCTACAATGAGCAGTTCTTC,many,TRBV12-3/TRBV12-4,13,.,TRBJ2-1
CASSPGQINYGYTF,TGTGCCAGCAGCCCGGGACAGATTAACTATGGCTACACCTTC,many,TRBV4-2,14,TRBD1,TRBJ1-2
CASSYNMRTGDNEQFF,TGTGCCAGCAGTTACAATATGAGGACCGGGGACAATGAGCAGTTCTTC,.,TRBV6-5,16,.,TRBJ2-1
CADTDLYGYTF,TGTGCAGACACAGACCTTTATGGCTACACCTTC,once,TRBV2,11,.,TRBJ1-2
CASSFRPTYEQYF,TGTGCCAGCAGCTTTCGACCGACCTACGAGCAGTACTTC,many,TRBV5-6,13,.,TRBJ2-7
CASSTGEGTYLYGYTF,TGTGCCAGCAGCACTGGGGAAGGGACATACTTGTATGGCTACACCTTC,few,TRBV9,16,.,TRBJ1-2
CAISESQPNQPQHF,TGTGCCATCAGTGAGAGCCAGCCTAATCAGCCCCAGCATTTT,.,TRBV10-3,14,.,TRBJ1-5
CAGQGPLDEKLFF,TGTGCCGGGCAGGGGCCTCTTGATGAAAAACTGTTTTTT,.,TRBV7-8,13,.,TRBJ1-4
CSARQPGLAGETQYF,TGCAGTGCTAGACAGCCGGGGCTAGCGGGAGAGACCCAGTACTTC,.,TRBV20-1,15,TRBD2,TRBJ2-5
CASSDPGQSNSPLHF,TGTGCCAGCAGTGATCCGGGACAGTCAAATTCACCCCTCCACTTT,few,TRBV25-1,15,TRBD1,TRBJ1-6
CASSPGSLGAYGYTF,TGTGCCAGCAGCCCCGGATCCCTTGGGGCCTATGGCTACACCTTC,.,TRBV11-2,15,.,TRBJ1-2
CASGPRTTSYEQYF,TGTGCCAGCGGACCACGGACAACCTCCTACGAGCAGTACTTC,few,TRBV2,14,.,TRBJ2-7
CSVGISGQSNYGYTF,TGCAGCGTTGGAATAAGCGGGCAGTCTAACTATGGCTACACCTTC,.,TRBV29-1,15,.,TRBJ1-2
CSVEGQGVGETQYF,TGCAGCGTTGAGGGGCAGGGGGTCGGGGAGACCCAGTACTTC,.,TRBV29-1,14,TRBD1,TRBJ2-5
CNASLGAHGEKLFF,TGCAATGCTAGTTTGGGGGCTCATGGTGAAAAACTGTTTTTT,few,TRBV20-1,14,.,TRBJ1-4
CASSLAGAAYEQYF,TGTGCCAGCAGTTTAGCAGGGGCCGCCTACGAGCAGTACTTC,many,TRBV28,14,.,TRBJ2-7
CSASLTGGGGYTF,TGCAGTGCTAGCTTGACAGGGGGCGGCGGCTACACCTTC,.,TRBV20-1,13,TRBD1,TRBJ1-2